The T cell receptor beta chain described here comes from a study of immune cell composition in non-small cell lung cancer. The normal lung sample lay at least 3 cm, and maximally far, from the tumour. Profiled with immunoSEQ multiplex PCR; TCRdb holds only in-frame clones, not every one. Of around 7,300 clones listed, 84% are singletons. V was clipped by 5 bases and J by 1 base, with 8 bases between them. The CDR3 is 13 amino acids. Germline V gene sequence: CDR1 LNHDA, CDR2 SQIVND (reference sequence). The J gene is TRBJ1-1, the V gene TRBV19, with D maybe TRBD1 (5 bases). The sequence derives from a human donor with non-small cell lung cancer. Sequenced input: non-adjacent lung tissue. The CDR3 region is CASSETGNTEAFF. The CDR3 DNA reads as TGTGCCAGTAGTGAAACAGGGAACACTGAAGCTTTCTTT.